This TCR beta chain emerged from a study of T cell responses to AZD1222 COVID-19 vaccine. For this clone: Its antigen is not identified.

Study-wide results and caveats: Vaccine-associated CD4 TCRs spanned spike, dominant at 160-218 and 743-854.

Here immunoSEQ multiplex PCR was the method, and the copy in TCRdb shows in-frame clones only, minus some. The repertoire holds 110,000 or so clones, with 88% as singletons. The source was peripheral blood, collected 28 days after the second AZD1222 dose. The receptor was derived from an adult who received the AZD1222 COVID-19 vaccine.

CDR3 bases: TGTGCCAGCAGCTTAAGACCGGGGAACGAATATGGCTACACCTTC. Its translation: CASSLRPGNEYGYTF. The V call is TRBV7-2, the J call TRBJ1-2, with D uncertain. Trimming removed 2 bases from V and 5 bases from J, with 15 bases in between. Germline values: CDR1 SGHTA, CDR2 FQGNSA. The CDR3 spans 15 residues.